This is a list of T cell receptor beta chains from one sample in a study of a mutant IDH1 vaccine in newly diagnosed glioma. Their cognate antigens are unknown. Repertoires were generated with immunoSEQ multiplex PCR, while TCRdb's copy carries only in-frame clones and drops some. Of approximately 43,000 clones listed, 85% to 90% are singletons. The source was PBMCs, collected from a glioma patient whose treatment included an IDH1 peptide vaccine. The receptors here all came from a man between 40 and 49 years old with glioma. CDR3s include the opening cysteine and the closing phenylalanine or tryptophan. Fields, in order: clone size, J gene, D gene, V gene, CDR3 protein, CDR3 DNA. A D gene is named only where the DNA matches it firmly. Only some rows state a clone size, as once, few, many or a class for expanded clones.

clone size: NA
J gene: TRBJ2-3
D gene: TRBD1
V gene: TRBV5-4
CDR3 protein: CASSLAGQGGDTQYF
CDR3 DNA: TGTGCCAGCAGCTTGGCGGGACAGGGAGGTGATACGCAGTATTTT

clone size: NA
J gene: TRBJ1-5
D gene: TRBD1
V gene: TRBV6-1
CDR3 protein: CASSEGAARGLNQPQHF
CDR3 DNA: TGTGCCAGCAGTGAAGGCGCCGCCAGGGGGCTGAATCAGCCCCAGCATTTT

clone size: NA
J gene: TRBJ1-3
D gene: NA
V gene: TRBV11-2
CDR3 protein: CASRPFDRYSGNTIYF
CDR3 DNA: TGTGCCAGCAGACCCTTCGACCGTTACTCTGGAAACACCATATATTTT

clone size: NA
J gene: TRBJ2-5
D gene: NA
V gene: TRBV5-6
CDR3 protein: CASSSWALQETQYF
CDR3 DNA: TGTGCCAGCAGCTCCTGGGCGCTCCAAGAGACCCAGTACTTC

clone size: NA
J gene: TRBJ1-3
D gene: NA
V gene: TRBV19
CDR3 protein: CASGPSGGNTIYF
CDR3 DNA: TGTGCCAGCGGTCCGTCGGGGGGAAACACCATATATTTT

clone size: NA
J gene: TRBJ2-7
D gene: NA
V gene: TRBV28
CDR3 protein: CASSLTLDRHLPYEQYF
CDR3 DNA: TGTGCCAGCAGTTTAACCTTGGACAGACATTTACCCTACGAGCAGTACTTC

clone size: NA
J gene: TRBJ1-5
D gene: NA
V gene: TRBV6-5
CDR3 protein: CASSYSTDLRHQPQHF
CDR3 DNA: TGTGCCAGCAGTTACTCGACCGACCTAAGGCATCAGCCCCAGCATTTT

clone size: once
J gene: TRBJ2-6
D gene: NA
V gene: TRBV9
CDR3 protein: CASSALPGWAAGANVLTF
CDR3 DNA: TGTGCCAGCAGCGCCCTGCCTGGCTGGGCGGCTGGGGCCAACGTCCTGACTTTC

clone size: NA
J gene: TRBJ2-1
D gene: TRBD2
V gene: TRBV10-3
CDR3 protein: CAISESILAGAINNEQFF
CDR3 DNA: TGTGCCATCAGTGAGTCGATCCTAGCGGGTGCTATAAACAATGAGCAGTTCTTC

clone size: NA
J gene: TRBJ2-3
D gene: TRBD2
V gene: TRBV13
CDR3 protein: CASSLGRTSGGDTQYF
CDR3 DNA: TGTGCCAGCAGCTTAGGCCGGACTAGCGGGGGGGATACGCAGTATTTT

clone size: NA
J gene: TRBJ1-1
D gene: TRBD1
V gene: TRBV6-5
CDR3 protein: CASSYTPGDRVPEAFF
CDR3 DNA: TGTGCCAGCAGTTACACCCCGGGGGACAGGGTCCCTGAAGCTTTCTTT

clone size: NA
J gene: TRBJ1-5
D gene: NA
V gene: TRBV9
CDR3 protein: CASSARHSNQPQHF
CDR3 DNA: TGTGCCAGCAGCGCCCGACATAGCAATCAGCCCCAGCATTTT

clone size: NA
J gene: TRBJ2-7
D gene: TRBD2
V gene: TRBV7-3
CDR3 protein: CASSLLAGPYEQYF
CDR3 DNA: TGTGCCAGCAGTTTGCTAGCGGGCCCGTACGAGCAGTACTTC

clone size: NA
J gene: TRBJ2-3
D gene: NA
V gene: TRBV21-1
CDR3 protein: CASLIQGPTDTQYF
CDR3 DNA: TGTGCCAGCCTCATTCAGGGACCCACAGATACGCAGTATTTT

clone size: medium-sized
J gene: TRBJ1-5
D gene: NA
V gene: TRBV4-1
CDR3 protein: CASSQVPGDNQPQHF
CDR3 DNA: TGCGCCAGCAGCCAGGTCCCAGGTGACAATCAGCCCCAGCATTTT

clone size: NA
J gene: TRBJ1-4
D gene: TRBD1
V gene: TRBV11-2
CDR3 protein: CASSSLRQGRNEKLFF
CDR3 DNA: TGTGCCAGCAGCTCCCTCAGACAGGGGCGGAATGAAAAACTGTTTTTT

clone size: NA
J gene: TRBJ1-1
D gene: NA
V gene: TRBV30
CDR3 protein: CAWNPELNTEAFF
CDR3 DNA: TGTGCCTGGAATCCAGAATTGAACACTGAAGCTTTCTTT

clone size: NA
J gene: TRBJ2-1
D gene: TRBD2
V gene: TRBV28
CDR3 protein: CASSKAGTSGGYNEQFF
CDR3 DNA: TGTGCCAGCAGTAAAGCCGGGACTAGCGGGGGTTACAATGAGCAGTTCTTC

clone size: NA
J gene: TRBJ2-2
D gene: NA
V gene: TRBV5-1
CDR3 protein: CASRPGNTGELFF
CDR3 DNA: TGCGCCAGCAGACCAGGAAACACCGGGGAGCTGTTTTTT

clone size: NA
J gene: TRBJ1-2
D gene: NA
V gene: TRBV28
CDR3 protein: CASTDTYGYTF
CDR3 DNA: TGTGCCAGCACCGACACCTATGGCTACACCTTC

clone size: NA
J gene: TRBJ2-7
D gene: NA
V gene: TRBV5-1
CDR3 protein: CASSLGGIIATEQYF
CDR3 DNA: TGCGCCAGCAGCCTAGGGGGGATTATCGCTACCGAGCAGTACTTC

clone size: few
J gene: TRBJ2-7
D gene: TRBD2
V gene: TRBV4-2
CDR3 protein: CASSPGLAGRTTFYEQYF
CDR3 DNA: TGTGCCAGCAGCCCGGGACTAGCGGGACGAACTACTTTCTACGAGCAGTACTTC

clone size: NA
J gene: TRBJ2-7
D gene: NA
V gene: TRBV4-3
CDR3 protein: CASSQGAPRKGTYEQYF
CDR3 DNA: TGCGCCAGCAGCCAAGGGGCCCCCCGTAAGGGAACCTACGAGCAGTACTTC

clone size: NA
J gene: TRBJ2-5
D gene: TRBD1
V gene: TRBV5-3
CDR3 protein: CARSQNPDRGLKETQYF
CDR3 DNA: TGTGCCAGAAGCCAAAATCCGGACAGGGGACTGAAAGAGACCCAGTACTTC

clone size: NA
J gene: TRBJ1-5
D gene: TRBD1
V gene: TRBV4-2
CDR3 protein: CASSQEGYRGDQPQHF
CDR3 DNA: TGTGCCAGCAGCCAAGAGGGGTACAGGGGCGATCAGCCCCAGCATTTT

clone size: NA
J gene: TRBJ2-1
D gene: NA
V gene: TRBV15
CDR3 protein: CATSRDLGDNEQFF
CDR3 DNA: TGTGCCACCAGCAGAGATCTCGGTGACAATGAGCAGTTCTTC

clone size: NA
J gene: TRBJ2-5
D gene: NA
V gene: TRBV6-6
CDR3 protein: CASRYTAGREETQYF
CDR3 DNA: TGTGCCAGCAGGTACACCGCCGGACGGGAAGAGACCCAGTACTTC

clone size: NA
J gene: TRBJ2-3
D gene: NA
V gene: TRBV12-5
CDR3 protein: CASGLSAGAADTQYF
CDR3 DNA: TGTGCTAGTGGTTTGTCGGCAGGGGCAGCAGATACGCAGTATTTT

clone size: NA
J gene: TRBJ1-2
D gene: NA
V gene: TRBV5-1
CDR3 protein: CASSRTTDGYGYTF
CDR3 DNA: TGCGCCAGCAGCCGTACGACAGATGGCTATGGCTACACCTTC

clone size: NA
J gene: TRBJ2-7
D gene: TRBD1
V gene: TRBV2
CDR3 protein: CASSLTGIYEQYF
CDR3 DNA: TGTGCCAGCAGTTTGACAGGGATCTACGAGCAGTACTTC

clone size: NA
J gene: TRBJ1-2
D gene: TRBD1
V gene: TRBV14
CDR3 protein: CASSKGQGANYGYTF
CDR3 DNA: TGTGCCAGCAGCAAAGGACAGGGAGCTAACTATGGCTACACCTTC

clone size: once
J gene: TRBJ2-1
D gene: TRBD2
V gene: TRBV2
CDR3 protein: CASWTGVAGISYNEQFF
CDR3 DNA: TGTGCCAGCTGGACTGGGGTAGCGGGCATCTCCTACAATGAGCAGTTCTTC